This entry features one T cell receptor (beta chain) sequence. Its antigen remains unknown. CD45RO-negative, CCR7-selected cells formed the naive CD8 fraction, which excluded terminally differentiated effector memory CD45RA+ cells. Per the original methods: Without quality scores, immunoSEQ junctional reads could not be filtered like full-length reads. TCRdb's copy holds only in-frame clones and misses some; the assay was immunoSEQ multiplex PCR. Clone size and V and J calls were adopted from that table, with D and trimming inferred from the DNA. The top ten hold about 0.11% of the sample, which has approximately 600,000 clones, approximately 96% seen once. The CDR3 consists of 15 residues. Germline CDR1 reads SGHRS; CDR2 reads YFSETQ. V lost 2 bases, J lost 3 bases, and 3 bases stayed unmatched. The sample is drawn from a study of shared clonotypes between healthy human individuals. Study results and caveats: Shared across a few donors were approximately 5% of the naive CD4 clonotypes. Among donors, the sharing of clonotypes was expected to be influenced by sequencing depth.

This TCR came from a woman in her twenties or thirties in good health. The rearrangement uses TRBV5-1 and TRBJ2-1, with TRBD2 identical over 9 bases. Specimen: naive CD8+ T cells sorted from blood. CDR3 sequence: CASSLAGGIYNEQFF. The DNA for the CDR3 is TGCGCCAGCAGCTTAGCGGGAGGAATCTACAATGAGCAGTTCTTC.